Included here is one T cell receptor beta chain sequence, with context. CDR1 SGHNT and CDR2 YYREEE come from the germline V gene (reference sequence). The CDR3 runs 13 residues. The V end was cut by 0 bases, the J end by 3 bases, with 7 bases between. Produced via immunoSEQ multiplex PCR; TCRdb's table is partial and in-frame only. The repertoire holds about 2 million clones, about 95% seen once, with roughly 1.2% in the top ten. Positively selected for CCR7, the CD45RO-negative cells used as naive CD8 cells excluded terminally differentiated effector memory CD45RA+ cells. The entry originates in a study of shared clonotypes between healthy human individuals.

Sequences were obtained from naive CD8+ T cells sorted from blood. This clonotype was sampled from a man in his late teens or twenties in good health. The rearrangement uses TRBV5-4 and TRBJ2-7; D ambiguous. The CDR3 DNA sequence: TGTGCCAGCAGCTTGGGGGAAGTCTACGAGCAGTACTTC. Encoded protein: CASSLGEVYEQYF.